This T cell receptor (beta chain) was sequenced during a study of T-cell reconstitution after alpha-beta-depleted transplantation in children. Preparation of the TCRbeta library used unique molecular identifiers. TCRdb analysed the PCR reads with MiXCR anew, one entry per CDR3 protein. The profile covers approximately 510,000 distinct CDR3 sequences, with about a sixth appearing a single time and approximately 3% taken by the ten largest. Deletions cut 0 bases from V and 0 bases from J, with 10 bases between. The germline V gene has CDR1 SGHRS and CDR2 YFSETQ. The CDR3 sequence is 15 residues long. This clonotype has only a few counts.

The chain recombines TRBV5-1 with TRBJ2-7; the D gene is possibly TRBD2 (5 bases). The sequence derives from a human donor who donated a stem cell graft to a child with acute lymphoblastic leukemia. Sequenced here: PBMCs from the stem cell graft donor, sampled from the stem cell graft. CDR3 bases: TGCGCCAGCAGCTTGGTCGGGGTTTCCTCCTACGAGCAGTACTTC. It codes for CASSLVGVSSYEQYF. The full variable domain, with the rest looked up from reference TRBV5-1 and TRBJ2-7, is KAGVTQTPRYLIKTRGQQVTLSCSPISGHRSVSWYQQTPGQGLQFLFEYFSETQRNKGNFPGRFSGRQFSNSRSEMNVSTLELGDSALYLCASSLVGVSSYEQYFGPGTRLTVT.